The 32 T cell receptor beta chains reported below all come from one sample, sequenced in a study of shared clonotypes between healthy human individuals. The table came from immunoSEQ multiplex PCR; TCRdb's copy has only in-frame clones and leaves some out. The sample lists about 960,000 clones; more than 75% were seen once. The sample consisted of memory CD4+ T cells sorted from blood. Subset described: CD45RA-negative fraction. The receptor set was obtained from a man between 18 and 35 years old in good health.

The chain employs TRBV18 and TRBJ1-5; D is unclear. The CDR3 is 13 residues long. Germline loops: CDR1 KGHSH, CDR2 LQKENI. The ends were cut back, 1 base at V and 5 bases at J, with 6 bases in the middle. CDR3 sequence: CASSPLADQPQHF. The CDR3 nucleotides are TGTGCCAGCTCACCACTTGCCGATCAGCCCCAGCATTTT.

The chain employs TRBV6-5 and TRBJ2-7; D is undetermined. Trimming shortened V by 6 bases and J by 2 bases, and 14 bases separated the two germline ends. Germline assignment: CDR1 MNHEY and CDR2 SVGAGI. This CDR3 is built from 14 residues. CDR3 sequence: CASRPPGDPYEQYF. CDR3 sequence (DNA): TGTGCCAGCAGGCCCCCCGGCGACCCCTACGAGCAGTACTTC.

This sequence joins TRBV7-9 and TRBJ1-4, with 7 bases lining up with TRBD1. V shed 5 bases, J shed 3 bases, and the junction held 6 bases outside the gene matches. The CDR3 totals 15 residues. CDR1 SEHNR and CDR2 FQNEAQ come from the germline V gene (reference sequence). This CDR3 is CASSQGTAANEKLFF. DNA for the CDR3: TGTGCCAGCAGCCAGGGGACAGCGGCTAATGAAAAACTGTTTTTT. The full variable domain, rest sourced from reference TRBV7-9 and TRBJ1-4, is DTGVSQNPRHKITKRGQNVTFRCDPISEHNRLYWYRQTLGQGPEFLTYFQNEAQLEKSRLLSDRFSAERPKGSFSTLEIQRTEQGDSAMYLCASSQGTAANEKLFFGSGTQLSVL.

The chain combines TRBV5-4 with TRBJ2-7; the D gene could be TRBD1 or TRBD2 (6 bases each). V gave up 5 bases and J gave up 3 bases, with 18 bases separating them. CDR1 and CDR2 from the germline V gene are SGHNT and YYREEE (reference sequence). There are 15 residues in the CDR3. CDR3 loop: CASRTYGGRSYEQYF. The CDR3 nucleotides read TGTGCCAGCAGGACTTATGGGGGGCGCAGCTACGAGCAGTACTTC.

This chain uses TRBV30 with TRBJ1-5, with D maybe TRBD1 (5 bases). CDR1 and CDR2 from the germline V gene are GTSNPN and SVGIG (reference sequence). V was cut by 3 bases and J by 9 bases, with 30 bases left in between. This CDR3 spans 18 amino acids. CDR3 nucleotides: TGTGCCTGGAGGAGAGGGGCAGTCGGGTCACGCGAGGAATGGCCCCAGCATTTT. It encodes CAWRRGAVGSREEWPQHF. The full variable domain, in which reference TRBV30 and TRBJ1-5 provide the parts outside the CDR3, is SQTIHQWPATLVQPVGSPLSLECTVEGTSNPNLYWYRQAAGRGLQLLFYSVGIGQISSEVPQNLSASRPQDRQFILSSKKLLLSDSGFYLCAWRRGAVGSREEWPQHFGDGTRLSIL.

The J gene is TRBJ2-7, the V gene TRBV6-5; 10 bases map to TRBD2. The length of the CDR3 is 16 residues. Germline V CDR1 and CDR2: MNHEY, SVGAGI. V trimming: 4 bases; J trimming: 2 bases; junction bases outside the gene matches: 8. Here the CDR3 DNA reads TGTGCCAGCAGTTCGGAGCGGGAGGGTCCCACCTACGAGCAGTACTTC. Translating it yields CASSSEREGPTYEQYF.

The rearrangement links TRBV28 to TRBJ1-2; no reliable D call. The CDR3 sequence is 15 residues long. Trimming took off 3 bases at V and 2 bases at J, with 13 bases between the two ends. Germline V gives CDR1 MDHEN, CDR2 SYDVKM. DNA for the CDR3: TGTGCCAGCAGTTTCGCATGGTACGACAACTATGGCTACACCTTC. Its protein product is CASSFAWYDNYGYTF.

This chain connects TRBV30 to TRBJ1-6; D is uncertain. With 0 bases removed from V and 9 bases from J, the gap between germline ends came to 21 bases. CDR3 length: 17 amino acids. Per the germline V gene, CDR1 is GTSNPN and CDR2 is SVGIG (reference sequence). The CDR3 loop is CAWSVLDRGIFGSPLHF. The CDR3, as DNA: TGTGCCTGGAGTGTACTTGACCGAGGGATATTTGGTTCACCCCTCCACTTT. Using reference TRBV30 and TRBJ1-6 for the parts outside the CDR3, the full variable domain is SQTIHQWPATLVQPVGSPLSLECTVEGTSNPNLYWYRQAAGRGLQLLFYSVGIGQISSEVPQNLSASRPQDRQFILSSKKLLLSDSGFYLCAWSVLDRGIFGSPLHFGNGTRLTVT.

The chain employs TRBV19 and TRBJ2-4; D may match TRBD1 or TRBD2 (5 bases each). The CDR3 contains 17 residues. Trimming removed 5 bases at V and 0 bases at J, with 17 bases between. In germline, CDR1 is LNHDA, CDR2 SQIVND (reference sequence). Here the CDR3 DNA reads TGTGCCAGTAGTGTCTCCCGGGACGGATTAGCCAAAAACATTCAGTACTTC. It yields the protein CASSVSRDGLAKNIQYF.

This clone appeared a single time. This sequence joins TRBV27 and TRBJ1-1; no reliable D call. The CDR3 is made up of 16 amino acids. The ends were cut back, 3 bases at V and 0 bases at J, with 14 bases in the middle. Germline V lookup: CDR1 MNHEY, CDR2 SMNVEV (reference sequence). The CDR3 DNA reads as TGTGCCAGCAGTTTTCTTCGGTCCCTCATGAACACTGAAGCTTTCTTT. Translation gives CASSFLRSLMNTEAFF.

The V call is TRBV30, the J call TRBJ1-4; unclear D gene. CDR1 GTSNPN and CDR2 SVGIG come from the germline V gene (reference sequence). V gave up 1 base and J gave up 7 bases, with 7 bases separating them. The CDR3 spans 12 residues. The CDR3 is CAWSARSEKLFF. The CDR3 bases are TGTGCCTGGAGTGCCCGGAGTGAAAAACTGTTTTTT.

V gene TRBV11-2 combines with J gene TRBJ1-3; 7 nucleotides agree with TRBD1. V lost 5 bases to trimming and J lost 6 bases; unmatched junction nucleotides: 10. This CDR3 has 15 residues. In germline, CDR1 is SGHAT, CDR2 FQNNGV. CDR3 amino acids: CASSPRLQGPNTIYF. The CDR3 DNA reads TGTGCCAGCAGCCCCAGGCTACAGGGGCCAAACACCATATATTTT.

The chain combines TRBV5-1 with TRBJ2-2, with TRBD2 identical over 9 bases. V was pared by 0 bases and J by 6 bases, with 3 bases of the junction left unmatched. This CDR3 has 15 amino acids. Germline CDR1 SGHRS, CDR2 YFSETQ. CDR3 amino acids: CASSLEVAGAGELFF. CDR3 DNA: TGCGCCAGCAGCTTGGAAGTAGCGGGGGCCGGGGAGCTGTTTTTT.

The J gene is TRBJ2-1, the V gene TRBV7-2; 10 nucleotides agree with TRBD2. V lost 2 bases, J lost 8 bases, and 6 bases stayed unmatched. Germline V gene sequence: CDR1 SGHTA, CDR2 FQGNSA. The CDR3 is made up of 15 amino acids. DNA of the CDR3: TGTGCCAGCAGCTTAACCGGGACTAGCGTCGATGAGCAGTTCTTC. It codes for CASSLTGTSVDEQFF.

The V and J genes are TRBV30 and TRBJ1-4; 7 bases align to TRBD1. Germline V gene lookup returns CDR1 GTSNPN and CDR2 SVGIG (reference sequence). This CDR3 spans 12 amino acids. The trim removed 2 bases at V and 11 bases at J, leaving 5 bases unmatched. In DNA form, the CDR3 reads TGTGCCTGGAGTCATACAGGGGAGAAACTGTTTTTT. Protein sequence: CAWSHTGEKLFF.

This chain connects TRBV28 to TRBJ1-5; D remains unclear. The CDR3 is 18 amino acids. V gave up 2 bases and J gave up 0 bases, with 17 bases separating them. The germline V gene encodes CDR1 MDHEN and CDR2 SYDVKM. The CDR3 DNA sequence: TGTGCCAGCAGTTTAATCCCACCATGGACTGTTAGCAATCAGCCCCAGCATTTT. Residues: CASSLIPPWTVSNQPQHF.

CDR3 in amino acids: CASSLAVLTNTDTQYF. CDR3 coding DNA: TGTGCCAGCAGCTTGGCGGTTTTAACGAACACAGATACGCAGTATTTT. The V gene is TRBV5-6, the J gene TRBJ2-3; D gene uncertain. This CDR3 is 16 amino acids long. V was pared by 0 bases and J by 2 bases, with 13 bases between. Germline CDR1 reads SGHDT; CDR2 reads YYEEEE.

The chain links TRBV9 to TRBJ1-4; D call uncertain. The CDR3 consists of 12 residues. Germline CDR1 and CDR2: SGDLS and YYNGEE. V lost 4 bases, J lost 8 bases, and 9 bases lay in between. CDR3 in DNA: TGTGCCAGCAGCAGAGCAGGCGAAAAACTGTTTTTT. As protein: CASSRAGEKLFF.

Note on this clone: The same CDR3 is also encoded by other DNA sequences in this sample. This chain joins TRBV4-3 and TRBJ1-1; D is undetermined. V lost 3 bases and J lost 4, with 9 bases in between. The CDR3 sequence is 13 residues long. Germline-derived CDR1 and CDR2 are LGHNA and YSLEER. CDR3 sequence (DNA): TGCGCCAGCAGCCAGAATCGGCGCACTGAAGCTTTCTTT. Translated, it gives CASSQNRRTEAFF.

This clone was seen a single time. The chain joins TRBV2 to TRBJ1-1, with 8 bases that match TRBD1. Germline values: CDR1 SNHLY, CDR2 FYNNEI. With V trimmed by 3 bases and J by 6 bases, 3 bases remained unmatched. The CDR3 length is 13 residues. CDR3 nucleotides: TGTGCCAGCAGTGACAGGGGGCCTGCTGAAGCTTTCTTT. Encoded protein: CASSDRGPAEAFF. Together with reference TRBV2 and TRBJ1-1, the CDR3 gives the full variable domain: EPEVTQTPSHQVTQMGQEVILRCVPISNHLYFYWYRQILGQKVEFLVSFYNNEISEKSEIFDDQFSVERPDGSNFTLKIRSTKLEDSAMYFCASSDRGPAEAFFGQGTRLTVV.

CDR3: CASSFVIETQYF. The CDR3 nucleotides read TGTGCCAGCAGCTTCGTCATTGAGACCCAGTACTTC. The J gene is TRBJ2-5, the V gene TRBV5-6; D is ambiguous. Trimming took 2 bases from V and 5 from J, leaving 7 bases between them. The CDR3 covers 12 residues. The germline V gene has CDR1 SGHDT and CDR2 YYEEEE.

The rearrangement uses TRBV7-2 and TRBJ1-2; D ambiguous. The germline V gene encodes CDR1 SGHTA and CDR2 FQGNSA. V lost 1 base and J lost 2, with 17 bases in between. This CDR3 is 17 amino acids long. The CDR3 DNA sequence: TGTGCCAGCAGCTTAGATTATTTTGGCGGCCGGAACTATGGCTACACCTTC. This sequence encodes CASSLDYFGGRNYGYTF.

The sample holds one count of this clone. The J gene is TRBJ2-1, the V gene TRBV6-5; D is perhaps TRBD1 or TRBD2 (6 bases each). This CDR3 region has 14 residues. Germline CDR1 and CDR2: MNHEY and SVGAGI. V was shortened by 6 bases and J by 6 bases, with 15 bases between the two germline ends. The DNA for the CDR3 is TGTGCCAGCAGGAGGGGGGCTGGTGGCAATGAGCAGTTCTTC. Translation: CASRRGAGGNEQFF.

This sequence joins TRBV11-2 and TRBJ1-6; TRBD1 matches at 7 bases. Germline CDR1 reads SGHAT; CDR2 reads FQNNGV. V was pared by 3 bases and J by 7 bases, with 3 bases of the junction left unmatched. This CDR3 contains 14 residues. CDR3 DNA sequence: TGTGCCAGCAGCTTCAAGGGGGCGAATTCACCCCTCCACTTT. This gives the protein CASSFKGANSPLHF.

A remark on this clone: Distinct nucleotide sequences in the sample also encode this CDR3. The chain has TRBV7-9 and TRBJ1-2; possible D gene TRBD1, 6 bases. Looked up from germline, CDR1 is SEHNR and CDR2 is FQNEAQ (reference sequence). This CDR3 has 13 amino acids. Trimming removed 6 bases at V and 5 bases at J, with 13 bases between. The CDR3, as DNA: TGTGCCAGCAGGACGACAGGAGCGTATGGCTACACCTTC. Its translation is CASRTTGAYGYTF.

This clone was counted only a few times. Other DNA sequences of this sample code for an identical CDR3. The gene calls are TRBV5-1 and TRBJ1-1, with D hard to call. V lost 0 bases, J lost 1 base, and 4 bases lay in between. CDR1 and CDR2 from the germline V gene are SGHRS and YFSETQ. This CDR3 spans 13 amino acids. CDR3 amino acids: CASSLEGNTEAFF. The CDR3 nucleotides are TGCGCCAGCAGCTTGGAAGGGAACACTGAAGCTTTCTTT.

The J gene is TRBJ2-2, the V gene TRBV9; D not resolved. Germline V gene data show CDR1 as SGDLS and CDR2 as YYNGEE. The V end was cut by 3 bases, the J end by 5 bases, with 11 bases between. CDR3 length: 14 amino acids. In DNA form, the CDR3 reads TGTGCCAGCAGCGGCCTTACCTTTACCGGGGAGCTGTTTTTT. Translation gives CASSGLTFTGELFF.

The V gene is TRBV11-2, the J gene TRBJ1-5; 7 bases are shared with TRBD1. The CDR3 sequence is 15 residues long. V dropped 1 base and J dropped 4; count of bases not matched to a gene: 4. CDR1 and CDR2 (germline): SGHAT, FQNNGV. As DNA, the CDR3 is TGTGCCAGCAGCTTAGGAATACAGGGGAATCAGCCCCAGCATTTT. Amino acids: CASSLGIQGNQPQHF.

The V and J genes are TRBV19 and TRBJ2-2; 12 bases fit TRBD2. The germline gives CDR1 LNHDA, CDR2 SQIVND (reference sequence). The V gene end was trimmed by 8 bases and the J gene end by 1 base; junction bases not matched to a gene: 5. The CDR3 sequence is 16 residues long. In DNA form, the CDR3 reads TGTGCCAGTCGACTAGCGGGGGACAAGAACACCGGGGAGCTGTTTTTT. Translation: CASRLAGDKNTGELFF.

Comment on this clone: One junction end disagrees with the germline gene, perhaps due to a read error. The V and J genes are TRBV18 and TRBJ2-7; D ambiguous. From germline, CDR1 is KGHSH and CDR2 LQKENI. The CDR3 consists of 14 residues. The CDR3 DNA is TGTGCCAGCTCCCCACAGAGCAGCTCCTACGAGCAGTACTTC. Encoded protein: CASSPQSSSYEQYF.

As to this clone: This sample includes further DNA sequences coding for the same CDR3. The rearrangement uses TRBV19 and TRBJ2-7; 13 nucleotides match TRBD2. This CDR3 spans 15 amino acids. Per the germline V gene, CDR1 is LNHDA and CDR2 is SQIVND (reference sequence). The trim removed 4 bases at V and 3 bases at J, leaving 3 bases unmatched. The CDR3 protein is CASSSRTSGSYEQYF. The CDR3 region has the DNA TGTGCCAGTAGTAGTCGGACTAGCGGGAGCTACGAGCAGTACTTC.

Ten or more counts support this clone. The chain uses TRBV11-2 and TRBJ1-1, with D perhaps TRBD1 (5 bases). Germline CDR1 reads SGHAT; CDR2 reads FQNNGV. The CDR3 covers 16 residues. The V end was cut by 0 bases, the J end by 5 bases, with 16 bases between. The CDR3 reads CASSLDSWGGSTEAFF. DNA for the CDR3: TGTGCCAGCAGCTTAGATAGTTGGGGGGGGTCGACTGAAGCTTTCTTT.